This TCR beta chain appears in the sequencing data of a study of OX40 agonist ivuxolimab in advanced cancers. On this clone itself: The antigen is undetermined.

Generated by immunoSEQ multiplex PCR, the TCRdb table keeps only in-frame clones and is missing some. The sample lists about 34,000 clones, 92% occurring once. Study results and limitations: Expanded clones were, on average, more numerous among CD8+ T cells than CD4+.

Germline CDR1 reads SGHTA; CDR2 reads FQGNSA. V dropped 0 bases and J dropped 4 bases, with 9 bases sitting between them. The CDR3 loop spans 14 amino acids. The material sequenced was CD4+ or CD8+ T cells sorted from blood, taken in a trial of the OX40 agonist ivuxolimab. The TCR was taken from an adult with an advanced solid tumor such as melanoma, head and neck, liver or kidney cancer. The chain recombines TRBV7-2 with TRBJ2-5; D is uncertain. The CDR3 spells CASSLAAAVETQYF. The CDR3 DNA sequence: TGTGCCAGCAGCTTAGCGGCGGCTGTAGAGACCCAGTACTTC.